This is a list of T cell receptor beta chains from one sample in a study of cytomegalovirus exposure and HLA in healthy donors. The protocol was immunoSEQ multiplex PCR, while the TCRdb copy is restricted to in-frame clones and leaves out a portion. This sample has tens of thousands of clones, with about two thirds found just once. The sequenced sample was PBMCs. These TCRs come from a human donor in good health. Each CDR3 is given with its conserved first and last residue. D genes are given only for firm matches. The listing skips clone size in some rows; elsewhere it reads once, few, many or a size class.

cdr3_aa,cdr3_nt,clone_size,v_call,d_call,j_call
CASSDGSWGPGQGGPEAFF,TGTGCCAGCAGTGACGGATCATGGGGACCTGGACAGGGTGGTCCTGAAGCTTTCTTT,-,TRBV6-1,TRBD1,TRBJ1-1
CASSRIFAGGTGELFF,TGTGCCAGCAGTCGAATTTTCGCGGGGGGCACCGGGGAGCTGTTTTTT,-,TRBV27,TRBD2,TRBJ2-2
CASSPQGARNSPLHF,TGTGCCAGCTCACCACAGGGGGCCAGGAATTCACCCCTCCACTTT,-,TRBV18,TRBD1,TRBJ1-6
CAWDDWARGPWEQYF,TGTGCCTGGGACGATTGGGCCAGGGGGCCGTGGGAGCAGTACTTC,-,TRBV30,TRBD1,TRBJ2-5
CASSLLGVGEVGAFF,TGTGCCAGCAGCTTGTTAGGGGTAGGGGAGGTTGGAGCTTTCTTT,few,TRBV5-6,-,TRBJ1-1
CSVAQQGARTEAFF,TGCAGCGTTGCCCAACAGGGGGCGAGGACTGAAGCTTTCTTT,few,TRBV29-1,TRBD1,TRBJ1-1
CASSSYYEAFF,TGTGCCAGCAGCTCCTATTATGAAGCTTTCTTT,-,TRBV11-2,-,TRBJ1-1
CASRETSGGTDTQYF,TGTGCCAGCAGGGAGACTAGCGGGGGCACAGATACGCAGTATTTT,-,TRBV6-4,TRBD2,TRBJ2-3
CASSEALLYGYTF,TGTGCCAGCAGTGAAGCCCTCCTCTATGGCTACACCTTC,-,TRBV2,-,TRBJ1-2
CASSLGDSYNEQFF,TGTGCCAGCAGCTTGGGGGACAGTTACAATGAGCAGTTCTTC,-,TRBV5-6,TRBD1,TRBJ2-1
CASSLERGDTQYF,TGTGCCAGCAGCTTGGAGCGGGGAGATACGCAGTATTTT,once,TRBV7-2,TRBD2,TRBJ2-3
CAIRDEDKPKAFF,TGTGCCATCAGAGATGAAGACAAGCCCAAAGCTTTCTTT,-,TRBV10-3,-,TRBJ1-1
CASSRGGEAFF,TGTGCCAGCAGTAGAGGTGGGGAAGCTTTCTTT,-,TRBV2,-,TRBJ1-1
CASTGDYNSPLHF,TGTGCCTCCACAGGGGACTATAATTCACCCCTCCACTTT,-,TRBV6-1,TRBD1,TRBJ1-6
CASSLLSGTGNQPQHF,TGTGCCAGCAGCCTTCTCTCCGGGACAGGCAATCAGCCCCAGCATTTT,once,TRBV7-2,TRBD1,TRBJ1-5
CASSPRDRGRDRLEQYF,TGCGCCAGCAGCCCCCGGGACAGGGGGCGCGATAGGCTCGAGCAGTACTTC,-,TRBV5-1,TRBD1,TRBJ2-7
CASSFSTGRYEQYF,TGTGCCAGCAGTTTTAGTACAGGGCGCTACGAGCAGTACTTC,few,TRBV27,-,TRBJ2-7
CSVARSGGMEETQYF,TGCAGCGTGGCCCGTAGCGGGGGGATGGAAGAGACCCAGTACTTC,-,TRBV29-1,TRBD2,TRBJ2-5
CASSQGLQLNTEAFF,TGCGCCAGCAGCCAAGGGTTACAGTTGAACACTGAAGCTTTCTTT,-,TRBV4-3,-,TRBJ1-1
CASSLFGSGSGANVLTF,TGTGCCAGTAGTCTTTTCGGCTCGGGCTCTGGGGCCAACGTCCTGACTTTC,few,TRBV19,-,TRBJ2-6
CASSQGTLTEVGYTF,TGTGCCAGCAGCCAGGGGACCTTAACCGAGGTTGGCTACACCTTC,-,TRBV7-2,-,TRBJ1-2
CASSRQGGGEAFF,TGTGCCAGCAGCCGGCAGGGGGGAGGTGAAGCTTTCTTT,-,TRBV5-6,TRBD1,TRBJ1-1
CAGSQDQDGTYEQYF,TGTGCCGGCAGCCAAGATCAGGACGGGACCTACGAGCAGTACTTC,-,TRBV4-2,-,TRBJ2-7
CASSPGSSGGALTGELFF,TGTGCCAGCAGCCCGGGGAGTAGCGGGGGGGCACTCACCGGGGAGCTGTTTTTT,-,TRBV5-4,TRBD2,TRBJ2-2
CASSPMSVETQYF,TGTGCCAGCAGCCCAATGAGTGTAGAGACCCAGTACTTC,-,TRBV7-6,-,TRBJ2-5
CASSLASGYGNTIYF,TGTGCCAGCAGCTTAGCGTCAGGGTATGGAAACACCATATATTTT,-,TRBV7-2,-,TRBJ1-3
CASSSRPGTGGGYQPQHF,TGTGCCAGCAGCTCACGTCCCGGGACAGGGGGAGGATATCAGCCCCAGCATTTT,-,TRBV7-6,TRBD1,TRBJ1-5
CASSSPGYGRELFF,TGTGCCAGCAGTTCTCCGGGATATGGGAGGGAACTGTTTTTT,-,TRBV6-5,-,TRBJ1-4
CASSLGGGQVYEQYF,TGTGCCAGCAGCTTAGGAGGAGGACAGGTTTACGAGCAGTACTTC,few,TRBV7-2,TRBD1,TRBJ2-7
CASSSRDGRNTGELFF,TGTGCCAGCAGCTCCCGGGACGGGAGGAACACCGGGGAGCTGTTTTTT,-,TRBV7-2,-,TRBJ2-2
CASRDGGRMYGYTF,TGTGCCAGTAGAGACGGGGGGCGGATGTATGGCTACACCTTC,-,TRBV19,-,TRBJ1-2
CASSLVGRVSTEAFF,TGTGCCAGCAGTTTGGTTGGCAGGGTGAGCACTGAAGCTTTCTTT,few,TRBV27,-,TRBJ1-1